This TCR beta chain was captured in a study of T cell repertoires in cytomegalovirus infection. On the study more broadly: The authors used CMV epitopes that were HLA-C-restricted (recently identified) and HLA-B-restricted (well studied). CMV infection together with matching HLA type was indicated by public TCR beta signatures.

MiXCR was run by TCRdb on the reads, yielding one entry per CDR3 protein. The data contain about 770,000 distinct CDR3 sequences, 25% to 35% of them singletons. This clonotype has only a few counts. Its antigen is still unknown. The TCR sequence derives from a human donor in good health (CMV status not recorded). Some clones in this sample may be carry-over from other donors' samples. This material consisted of cultured CD8+ T cells from PBMCs, taken from culture after CMV antigen stimulation.

CDR3 amino acids: CASNPTSGGYEQYF. CDR3 coding DNA: TGTGCCAGCAACCCGACTAGCGGGGGGTACGAGCAGTACTTC. This rearrangement joins TRBV7-8 to TRBJ2-7, with 13 positions matching TRBD2. This CDR3 region has 14 residues. The V gene end was trimmed by 7 bases and the J gene end by 4 bases; junction bases not matched to a gene: 4. Germline CDR1 and CDR2: SGHVS and FQNEAQ.